This TCR beta chain is drawn from a study of T cells in Graves' hyperthyroidism and ophthalmopathy (dated by TCRdb to the late 2010s). For the study in its entirety: Peripheral blood samples were taken at the time of initial diagnosis, prior to any treatment. Once sampling was done, hyperthyroidism patients were given methimazole at a starting dose of 30 mg daily, whereas ophthalmopathy patients were given high-dose intravenous methylprednisolone. Prospective prediction of ophthalmopathy was tested in an independent validation cohort of approximately 19 hyperthyroidism patients and 15 to 17 patients who later progressed to ophthalmopathy. The study also compared thyroid tissue and blood T-cell repertoires from roughly 6 Graves' hyperthyroidism patients. TCR Vbeta CDR3 sequencing of some 140 peripheral blood samples (over 40 ophthalmopathy, 75 to 85 hyperthyroidism and 17 progressor patients) is reported in the paper. The approximately 95 discovery patients were divided at random into training and test sets in a 7:3 ratio. To identify distinguishing TCR V-J signatures, a discovery cohort of around 98 patients was used, comprising some 45 with Graves' ophthalmopathy and around 60 with stable Graves' hyperthyroidism.

Ophthalmopathy patients had moderately to severely active disease, with a Clinical Activity Score of 3 or more, a NOSPECS grade of 4 or more, and a disease duration of less than 3 months. Exclusion was applied to patients with uncontrolled infections, other autoimmune diseases, pregnancy or lactation. Diagnoses were based on clinical symptoms, serum thyroxine and TRAb, thyroid ultrasound and orbital computed tomography. Ficoll-Paque density gradient centrifugation was used to isolate PBMCs from around 10 ml of fresh peripheral blood. Trizol reagent was used to extract total RNA, and RNA quality was then checked on an Agilent 2100 Bioanalyzer. As for this clonotype: Its antigen specificity is not known. Base qualities were left out, and no much larger clone turns up one base away.

What the study reported, not specific to this receptor: A model built on a 13 V-J signature distinguished ophthalmopathy from stable hyperthyroidism, reaching roughly 88% sensitivity and 81.08% specificity in cross-validation and 80%/75% in testing. No statistical method was used to set the sample size in advance, and investigators knew the group allocation. Most expanded thyroid clonotypes (frequency above 0.001) were also found in blood, which suggests that blood repertoires may mirror thyroid immune responses. In validation, the model predicted progression to ophthalmopathy with over 60% sensitivity and approximately 72% specificity, a median of 6.5 months before onset.

TCR beta CDR3 regions were amplified from RNA transcripts. The TCR CDR3 was subjected to a first round of RT-PCR using the HTBI primer set and the Qiagen OneStep RT-PCR kit. A second multiplex PCR round built the libraries, followed by size selection and purification. Paired-end sequencing of the libraries was performed with 100 bp reads on an Illumina HiSeq2000. Concerning the study's data processing: SOAPnuke was used to process the raw data, removing reads that contained adapters or uncalled bases, had a mean Phred below 15, or lacked an exact match to the constant primer or identifier. COPE v1.2.5 was used to merge the high-quality paired reads, and each unique nucleotide sequence was defined as a clonotype. MiTCR v1.1 was used to align clonotypes to the IMGT TRBV, TRBD and TRBJ reference segments. Only V-J combinations with frequency above 0.0001, covering roughly 99% of repertoires, were analysed. A TCS score was defined as the ratio of F50 (clonal expansion) to E x V (chaos), with BLOSUM62-based TCRdist applied between CDR3 peptides within each V-J. Welch's t-statistics and random forest reduced roughly 540 V-J features to roughly 13, which were used in a naive Bayes classifier (R e1071). TCRdb itself trimmed the public reads at Q25 with fastp, ran MiXCR and retained productive beta chains. Identical CDR3 proteins give one entry, which carries the most common genes and DNA. The V and J calls were determined by TCRdb, not by the authors. The sample table lists under 550,000 distinct CDR3 sequences, about 20% of them with a count of one. The ten largest clones capture 47% of the sample.

The junction carries 17 bases between V and J, which are trimmed by 4 bases and 9 bases respectively. Reading from cysteine to phenylalanine, the CDR3 counts 14 amino acids. CDR3 DNA is the only sequence kept; it has 42 bases, read in frame from the first base. The germline V gene yields MNHNS for CDR1 and SASEGT for CDR2. The clonotype was recovered from a man aged 40-49 years with Graves' ophthalmopathy. Recombination linked TRBV6-1 to TRBJ2-3; TRBD2 could be the D gene, as 5 bases match. The sequencing input was blood. The nucleotides are TGTGCCAGCAGTGCCCCCCCGGCCGGGGTAACGCAGTATTTT. Its protein reads: CASSAPPAGVTQYF.